The 13 T cell receptor beta chains below all came from one sample that was sequenced in a study of blood T cell repertoires in COVID-19. Profiling relied on immunoSEQ multiplex PCR, and the TCRdb table lists in-frame clones only, not all of them. This table has approximately 80,000 clones, about 68% appearing once. The sample comprised peripheral blood. All receptors derive from a man aged 50 or older with active or convalescent COVID-19.

The V gene is TRBV7-2, the J gene TRBJ1-3; D unresolved. V lost 1 base and J lost 0, with 4 bases in between. CDR3 size: 14 residues. From germline, CDR1 is SGHTA and CDR2 FQGNSA. The CDR3 is CASSLVNSGNTIYF. CDR3 sequence (DNA): TGTGCCAGCAGCTTAGTTAACTCTGGAAACACCATATATTTT.

The chain links TRBV12-5 to TRBJ1-5; TRBD1 aligns across 7 bases. The V gene end was trimmed by 0 bases and the J gene end by 1 base; junction bases not matched to a gene: 9. CDR3 length: 18 residues. The germline V gene has CDR1 LGHNT and CDR2 FRNRAP. CDR3: CASGLVTGAPRSNQPQHF. For the CDR3, the DNA is TGTGCTAGTGGTTTGGTCACAGGGGCCCCTAGAAGCAATCAGCCCCAGCATTTT.

The table lists this clone with a few counts. The chain recombines TRBV7-3 with TRBJ2-2; 8 positions agree with TRBD1. This CDR3 has 16 amino acids. CDR1 is SGHTA, CDR2 FQGTGA, per germline. Germline trimming cut 6 bases from V and 6 bases from J; bases unmatched to any gene: 12. Here the CDR3 DNA reads TGTGCCAGCAGTCCATCCCAGGGGGCGATAGCCGGGGAGCTGTTTTTT. Amino acids: CASSPSQGAIAGELFF.

This sequence joins TRBV6-2 or TRBV6-3 and TRBJ2-6; 7 bases fit TRBD1. The CDR3 runs 18 residues. Trimming cost V 5 bases and J 0 bases; bases outside gene matches: 10. Per germline, CDR1 MNHEY and CDR2 SVGEGT. The DNA of the CDR3 is TGTGCCAGCAGTGGTGGGACAGCATCTTCCTCTGGGGCCAACGTCCTGACTTTC. It codes for CASSGGTASSSGANVLTF.

DNA of the CDR3: TGCGCCAGCAGCCCACCCGGGGTTGAAGCTTTCTTT. Protein product: CASSPPGVEAFF. This chain links TRBV4-1 with TRBJ1-1; D unclear. The germline V gene has CDR1 MGHRA and CDR2 YSYEKL. The CDR3 contains 12 residues. Trimming took off 4 bases at V and 7 bases at J, with 10 bases between the two ends.

The V gene is TRBV27, the J gene TRBJ1-5; TRBD1 matches 9 bases. The CDR3 has 15 residues. CDR1 and CDR2 (germline): MNHEY, SMNVEV (reference sequence). The V gene end was trimmed by 4 bases and the J gene end by 4 bases; junction bases not matched to a gene: 5. Here the CDR3 reads CASSSGTGMNQPQHF. Here the CDR3 DNA reads TGTGCCAGCAGTTCCGGGACAGGGATGAATCAGCCCCAGCATTTT.

The chain recombines TRBV6-6 with TRBJ1-3; no firm D call. V was cut by 5 bases and J by 2 bases, with 13 bases left in between. The CDR3 has 15 amino acids. Per the germline V gene, CDR1 is MNHNY and CDR2 is SVGAGI (reference sequence). The CDR3 nucleotides are TGTGCCAGCAGTCTGCTACCCGAACCTGGAAACACCATATATTTT. Translating it yields CASSLLPEPGNTIYF.

The chain couples TRBV7-9 to TRBJ2-7; 7 bases agree with TRBD1. The V and J ends lost 5 bases and 4 bases, in that order; junction bases with no gene match: 5. The length of the CDR3 is 13 residues. Germline CDR1 is SEHNR and CDR2 is FQNEAQ (reference sequence). Written as DNA, the CDR3 is TGTGCCAGCAGCGGGGACAGATTATACGAGCAGTACTTC. Translation: CASSGDRLYEQYF.

This chain uses TRBV9 with TRBJ2-5, with D maybe TRBD2 (5 bases). V lost 2 bases and J lost 5, with 13 bases in between. Germline-derived CDR1 and CDR2 are SGDLS and YYNGEE. This CDR3 region has 14 residues. The DNA for the CDR3 is TGTGCCAGCAGCGTGTCGTTCTCGGGGGAGACCCAGTACTTC. Translation: CASSVSFSGETQYF.

The chain employs TRBV5-1 and TRBJ2-2, with 10 bases lining up with TRBD2. In germline, CDR1 is SGHRS, CDR2 YFSETQ. The ends lost 5 bases at V and 4 bases at J; junction bases unmatched: 5. CDR3 size: 15 residues. The CDR3: CASRERGGSTGELFF. CDR3 in DNA: TGCGCCAGCAGGGAGCGGGGGGGCAGCACCGGGGAGCTGTTTTTT.

The V call is TRBV6-6, the J call TRBJ2-7, with D hard to call. Germline lookup yields CDR1 MNHNY and CDR2 SVGAGI (reference sequence). This CDR3 contains 15 residues. V dropped 2 bases and J dropped 5 bases, with 16 bases sitting between them. The CDR3 region is CASSYRLGTLNEQYF. The CDR3 bases are TGTGCCAGCAGTTACAGGCTAGGCACCCTTAACGAGCAGTACTTC.

This clone has a handful of counts. The chain joins TRBV6-2 or TRBV6-3 to TRBJ1-2, with 7 bases matching TRBD1. This CDR3 has 15 amino acids. Germline V lookup: CDR1 MNHEY, CDR2 SVGEGT. After removal of 2 bases from V and 4 bases from J, the junction contained 7 bases not matched to a gene. The DNA of the CDR3 is TGTGCCAGCAGTTACCCTGGGGACAGCGGCTATGGCTACACCTTC. It yields the protein CASSYPGDSGYGYTF.

The genes are TRBV5-4 and TRBJ2-1; TRBD2 is a possible D gene (5 bases). Germline V lookup: CDR1 SGHNT, CDR2 YYREEE (reference sequence). V was pared by 0 bases and J by 7 bases, with 8 bases between. The CDR3 is 13 residues long. The CDR3: CASSLAGVNEQFF. CDR3 sequence (DNA): TGTGCCAGCAGCTTGGCCGGGGTTAATGAGCAGTTCTTC.